Listed here are 20 T cell receptor beta chains from one sample, sequenced in a study of T cell responses to AZD1222 COVID-19 vaccine. Using immunoSEQ multiplex PCR, the repertoire was profiled, and TCRdb retains in-frame clones only, with some absent. The sample records tens of thousands of clones, over 80% being singletons. Here the sequenced sample was peripheral blood, taken 28 days after the second AZD1222 dose. These receptors all stem from an adult who received the AZD1222 COVID-19 vaccine.

This chain connects TRBV5-4 to TRBJ2-3; maybe TRBD1 (6 bases). Trimming shortened V by 5 bases and J by 2 bases, and 12 bases separated the two germline ends. The germline V gene has CDR1 SGHNT and CDR2 YYREEE (reference sequence). CDR3 length: 14 residues. CDR3 nucleotide sequence: TGTGCCAGCAGTTCCCAGGGGCTCACAGATACGCAGTATTTT. Its translation: CASSSQGLTDTQYF.

The chain recombines TRBV13 with TRBJ2-3; 11 positions agree with TRBD2. The CDR3 has 16 residues. V was pared by 5 bases and J by 5 bases, with 9 bases of the junction left unmatched. Germline V gene sequence: CDR1 PRHDT, CDR2 FYEKMQ (reference sequence). The CDR3, as DNA: TGTGCCAGCAGCCCAACGACTAGCGGGGTGGGAGATACGCAGTATTTT. It yields the protein CASSPTTSGVGDTQYF.

This clone appeared a single time. The chain employs TRBV19 and TRBJ1-1, with TRBD1 matching over 9 bases. J gave up 0 bases and V 5 bases, and 10 bases lay outside the gene matches. The CDR3 is 17 amino acids. Per germline, CDR1 LNHDA and CDR2 SQIVND (reference sequence). DNA of the CDR3: TGTGCCAGTAGTCCCCGCCGGGACAGGGTCGTGAACACTGAAGCTTTCTTT. It encodes CASSPRRDRVVNTEAFF. Complete variable domain (other parts from reference TRBV19 and TRBJ1-1): DGGITQSPKYLFRKEGQNVTLSCEQNLNHDAMYWYRQDPGQGLRLIYYSQIVNDFQKGDIAEGYSVSREKKESFPLTVTSAQKNPTAFYLCASSPRRDRVVNTEAFFGQGTRLTVV.

The chain joins TRBV6-4 to TRBJ2-2; D is unclear. The CDR3 runs 16 residues. Per germline, CDR1 MRHNA and CDR2 SNTAGT. Trimming stripped 2 bases from V and 0 bases from J, with 10 bases between. CDR3 amino acids: CASSDRYPTNTGELFF. CDR3 DNA: TGTGCCAGCAGTGACCGCTACCCAACGAACACCGGGGAGCTGTTTTTT.

The chain joins TRBV29-1 to TRBJ2-7; 7 bases line up with TRBD1. J gave up 0 bases and V 6 bases, and 8 bases lay outside the gene matches. CDR1 SQVTM and CDR2 ANQGSEA come from the germline V gene. The CDR3 sequence is 14 residues long. CDR3 DNA sequence: TGCAGCGTGGAGGACAGGCCTACCTCCTACGAGCAGTACTTC. Translated: CSVEDRPTSYEQYF.

The V call is TRBV5-4, the J call TRBJ1-2; TRBD1 agrees at 7 bases. V gave up 0 bases and J gave up 2 bases; unmatched junction bases: 4. The CDR3 loop spans 15 amino acids. Germline CDR1 is SGHNT and CDR2 is YYREEE (reference sequence). The DNA for the CDR3 is TGTGCCAGCAGCTTGGCAGGGGGGTCGAACTATGGCTACACCTTC. This sequence encodes CASSLAGGSNYGYTF.

This clone was detected only a few times. V is TRBV5-4 and J is TRBJ2-5; 8 nucleotides agree with TRBD2. The CDR3 extends over 18 amino acids. The germline CDR1 and CDR2 sequences are SGHNT and YYREEE (reference sequence). V shed 4 bases, J shed 1 base, and the junction held 15 bases outside the gene matches. CDR3 coding DNA: TGTGCCAGCAGCCGGCCGGGGTTTGGCGGGGGGACCCAAGAGACCCAGTACTTC. Translating gives CASSRPGFGGGTQETQYF.

The gene calls are TRBV4-1 and TRBJ2-7, with D uncertain. The V end was cut by 3 bases, the J end by 3 bases, with 9 bases between. The germline V gene encodes CDR1 MGHRA and CDR2 YSYEKL. CDR3 length: 13 residues. DNA for the CDR3: TGCGCCAGCAGCCAGCAAGGGCTCTACGAGCAGTACTTC. This sequence encodes CASSQQGLYEQYF.

In this sample, this clone turned up once. This chain links TRBV6-1 with TRBJ1-5, with D perhaps matching TRBD1 (5 bases). Germline V gives CDR1 MNHNS, CDR2 SASEGT. V lost 0 bases and J 3 bases, leaving 12 bases between the germline ends. The length of the CDR3 is 16 residues. The chain's CDR3 is CASSEAPQGDNQPQHF. The CDR3 region has the DNA TGTGCCAGCAGTGAAGCACCCCAGGGAGACAATCAGCCCCAGCATTTT.

The J gene is TRBJ2-1, the V gene TRBV5-1; a weak D match, TRBD1 (5 bases). Germline assignment: CDR1 SGHRS and CDR2 YFSETQ. The V gene lost 0 bases and the J gene lost 1 base, with 11 bases spanning the gap. This CDR3 is built from 16 residues. The CDR3 is CASSLGQGRSYNEQFF. The CDR3 DNA reads as TGCGCCAGCAGCTTGGGGCAGGGCAGGTCCTACAATGAGCAGTTCTTC.

The V gene is TRBV11-2, the J gene TRBJ1-4; tentative D call: TRBD1 (6 bases). Germline assignment: CDR1 SGHAT and CDR2 FQNNGV. V lost 5 bases and J 5 bases, leaving 12 bases between the germline ends. The CDR3 runs 14 residues. CDR3 sequence reads: CASSLGAKNEKLFF. In DNA, the CDR3 is TGTGCCAGCAGCCTGGGGGCCAAAAATGAAAAACTGTTTTTT.

The chain is built from TRBV5-8 and TRBJ1-5, with D possibly matching TRBD1 (5 bases). CDR3 size: 15 residues. Trimming pared 1 base from V and 2 bases from J, leaving 10 bases between. CDR1 is SGHTS and CDR2 is YDEGEE in the germline V gene. CDR3 protein: CASSLTRGGNQPQHF. For the CDR3, the DNA is TGTGCCAGCAGCTTGACCCGGGGCGGCAATCAGCCCCAGCATTTT.

The V and J genes are TRBV28 and TRBJ1-4, with a weak D call TRBD1 (5 bases). CDR1 MDHEN and CDR2 SYDVKM come from the germline V gene. The CDR3 has 14 residues. Trimming pared 6 bases from V and 10 bases from J, leaving 18 bases between. This CDR3 is CASRLGGTLGKLFF. As DNA, the CDR3 is TGTGCCAGCAGGCTTGGGGGAACATTGGGAAAACTGTTTTTT.

This clone has more than one count but fewer than ten. The chain employs TRBV4-2 and TRBJ2-2; D may match TRBD1 or TRBD2 (6 bases each). V was clipped by 6 bases and J by 4 bases, with 12 bases between them. From germline, CDR1 is LGHNA and CDR2 YNFKEQ. The CDR3 consists of 14 residues. The CDR3 DNA sequence: TGTGCCAGCAGGGGGGGCAGGATCACCGGGGAGCTGTTTTTT. Protein: CASRGGRITGELFF.

The chain employs TRBV6-5 and TRBJ1-3, with TRBD1 identical over 9 bases. The CDR3 length is 15 residues. Per germline, CDR1 MNHEY and CDR2 SVGAGI. The V and J ends lost 6 bases and 3 bases, in that order; junction bases with no gene match: 6. CDR3 loop: CASRNTGGLGNTIYF. The CDR3 coding sequence is TGTGCCAGCAGGAATACAGGGGGCCTTGGAAACACCATATATTTT.

The chain has TRBV3-1 (or the pseudogene TRBV3-2) and TRBJ2-2, with 9 bases fitting TRBD1. The CDR3 extends over 15 amino acids. Per germline, CDR1 LGHDT and CDR2 YNNKEL (reference sequence). With 5 bases clipped from V and 5 bases from J, the junction kept 6 bases outside the gene matches. As DNA, the CDR3 is TGTGCCAGCAGCTCGGGACAGGGCGGGACCGGGGAGCTGTTTTTT. Its translation: CASSSGQGGTGELFF.

The V gene is TRBV4-2, the J gene TRBJ2-7; D is unresolved. Trimming cost V 3 bases and J 2 bases, with 8 bases left between them. CDR1 is LGHNA, CDR2 YNFKEQ, per germline. The CDR3 contains 13 residues. The CDR3 DNA follows: TGTGCCAGCAGCCAGCGTACTACCTACGAGCAGTACTTC. It specifies CASSQRTTYEQYF.

Worth noting for this clone: The junction departs from germline at one end; a sequencing error may be responsible. The chain carries TRBV5-3 and TRBJ2-1; the D is unclear. TRBV5-3 counts as an open reading frame of uncertain function. CDR3 length: 11 residues. The CDR3 loop is CANRSFNEQFF. The CDR3 DNA sequence: TGTGCCAACCGGTCCTTCAATGAGCAGTTCTTC.

This chain connects TRBV19 to TRBJ2-4; D gene uncertain. The CDR3 is 12 amino acids. The V end lost 3 bases, the J end lost 11 bases, and 11 bases lay between the germline ends. Germline V CDR1 and CDR2: LNHDA, SQIVND (reference sequence). The CDR3 protein is CASSMGMTVQYF. As DNA, the CDR3 is TGTGCCAGTAGTATGGGGATGACGGTTCAGTACTTC. The full variable domain, with the rest looked up from reference TRBV19 and TRBJ2-4, is DGGITQSPKYLFRKEGQNVTLSCEQNLNHDAMYWYRQDPGQGLRLIYYSQIVNDFQKGDIAEGYSVSREKKESFPLTVTSAQKNPTAFYLCASSMGMTVQYFGAGTRLSVL.

The V call is TRBV7-2, the J call TRBJ1-2, with TRBD1 matching 10 bases. The CDR3 has 15 residues. Germline V gene sequence: CDR1 SGHTA, CDR2 FQGNSA. The ends lost 7 bases at V and 4 bases at J; junction bases unmatched: 9. CDR3 protein: CASTIGQGGVYGYTF. DNA of the CDR3: TGTGCCAGCACCATTGGACAGGGGGGCGTCTATGGCTACACCTTC.